This is a list of T cell receptor beta chains from one sample in a study of cytomegalovirus exposure and HLA in healthy donors. Data came from immunoSEQ multiplex PCR; TCRdb stores just in-frame clones and leaves some out. The sample yields over 70,000 clones, roughly 81% seen once. The sample comprised PBMCs. The receptors shown here come from a human donor in good health. Both conserved end residues are part of each CDR3.

v_gene	j_gene	CDR3aa
TRBV5-4	TRBJ2-5	CASSSGTPTQETQYF
TRBV6-5	TRBJ2-5	CASSPALAVRGTQYF
TRBV19	TRBJ2-7	CASSIRLAGGNEQYF
TRBV7-3	NA	CASSSGTSSSEQYF
TRBV6-6	TRBJ1-1	CASSLNRDGNTEAFF
TRBV5-6	TRBJ2-7	CASSLLSRGQGGVYEQYF
TRBV5-4	TRBJ2-2	CASSSGLAGAGELFF
TRBV5-1	TRBJ1-4	CASSGGGSNEKLFF
TRBV9	TRBJ1-5	CASSVGQGPDQPQHF
TRBV6-5	TRBJ1-3	CASSYRSSGNTIYF
TRBV9	TRBJ2-5	CASSPYGTGKETQYF
TRBV5-1	TRBJ2-1	CASSLLFSGRRDEQFF
TRBV7-6	TRBJ2-7	CASSVGTGQYYEQYF
TRBV6-5	TRBJ1-6	CASSWDRGSSPLHF
TRBV6-1	TRBJ2-2	CASSESAGMAGELFF
TRBV5-1	TRBJ2-3	CASSFIAGGPDTQYF
TRBV11-2	TRBJ2-7	CASSSLQLSSAYEQYF
TRBV5-6	TRBJ2-7	CASSLVGVGNEQYF
TRBV19	TRBJ2-1	CASSKGLADDYNEQFF
TRBV10-3	TRBJ2-2	CAIRGDRDTGELFF
TRBV14	TRBJ2-7	CASSHAHTGALRCEQYF
TRBV6-5	TRBJ1-2	CATGQWANYGYTF
TRBV13	TRBJ2-7	CASSLWGVLYEQYF
TRBV7-9	TRBJ2-3	CASSPLERITDTQYF
TRBV9	TRBJ2-7	CASSETSGVSYEQYF
TRBV5-6	TRBJ1-5	CASSFLGSDYNQPQHF
TRBV11-2	TRBJ1-1	CASSWTGANTEAFF
TRBV4-1	TRBJ1-4	CASSQTPTALATNEKLFF
TRBV5-1	TRBJ2-2	CASSFRDRSSGELFF
TRBV5-6	TRBJ2-1	CASSPGLAGAQFF
TRBV29-1	TRBJ1-2	CSVREPNYGYTF
TRBV29-1	TRBJ2-3	CSVKASGTTDTQYF
TRBV5-1	TRBJ2-1	CASSLAPSGVGNEQFF
TRBV7-2	TRBJ2-4	CASSLASSGKQYF
TRBV30	TRBJ1-3	CAWTGGADTIYF
TRBV5-1	TRBJ1-1	CATGMGWGDTEAFF
TRBV4-2	TRBJ2-2	CASSQDKQGMKSGELFF
TRBV21-1	TRBJ2-7	CASSGGQGPYEQYF
TRBV5-4	TRBJ2-7	CASSLGEREGYEQYF
TRBV27	TRBJ2-5	CASSSWTSGLGETQYF